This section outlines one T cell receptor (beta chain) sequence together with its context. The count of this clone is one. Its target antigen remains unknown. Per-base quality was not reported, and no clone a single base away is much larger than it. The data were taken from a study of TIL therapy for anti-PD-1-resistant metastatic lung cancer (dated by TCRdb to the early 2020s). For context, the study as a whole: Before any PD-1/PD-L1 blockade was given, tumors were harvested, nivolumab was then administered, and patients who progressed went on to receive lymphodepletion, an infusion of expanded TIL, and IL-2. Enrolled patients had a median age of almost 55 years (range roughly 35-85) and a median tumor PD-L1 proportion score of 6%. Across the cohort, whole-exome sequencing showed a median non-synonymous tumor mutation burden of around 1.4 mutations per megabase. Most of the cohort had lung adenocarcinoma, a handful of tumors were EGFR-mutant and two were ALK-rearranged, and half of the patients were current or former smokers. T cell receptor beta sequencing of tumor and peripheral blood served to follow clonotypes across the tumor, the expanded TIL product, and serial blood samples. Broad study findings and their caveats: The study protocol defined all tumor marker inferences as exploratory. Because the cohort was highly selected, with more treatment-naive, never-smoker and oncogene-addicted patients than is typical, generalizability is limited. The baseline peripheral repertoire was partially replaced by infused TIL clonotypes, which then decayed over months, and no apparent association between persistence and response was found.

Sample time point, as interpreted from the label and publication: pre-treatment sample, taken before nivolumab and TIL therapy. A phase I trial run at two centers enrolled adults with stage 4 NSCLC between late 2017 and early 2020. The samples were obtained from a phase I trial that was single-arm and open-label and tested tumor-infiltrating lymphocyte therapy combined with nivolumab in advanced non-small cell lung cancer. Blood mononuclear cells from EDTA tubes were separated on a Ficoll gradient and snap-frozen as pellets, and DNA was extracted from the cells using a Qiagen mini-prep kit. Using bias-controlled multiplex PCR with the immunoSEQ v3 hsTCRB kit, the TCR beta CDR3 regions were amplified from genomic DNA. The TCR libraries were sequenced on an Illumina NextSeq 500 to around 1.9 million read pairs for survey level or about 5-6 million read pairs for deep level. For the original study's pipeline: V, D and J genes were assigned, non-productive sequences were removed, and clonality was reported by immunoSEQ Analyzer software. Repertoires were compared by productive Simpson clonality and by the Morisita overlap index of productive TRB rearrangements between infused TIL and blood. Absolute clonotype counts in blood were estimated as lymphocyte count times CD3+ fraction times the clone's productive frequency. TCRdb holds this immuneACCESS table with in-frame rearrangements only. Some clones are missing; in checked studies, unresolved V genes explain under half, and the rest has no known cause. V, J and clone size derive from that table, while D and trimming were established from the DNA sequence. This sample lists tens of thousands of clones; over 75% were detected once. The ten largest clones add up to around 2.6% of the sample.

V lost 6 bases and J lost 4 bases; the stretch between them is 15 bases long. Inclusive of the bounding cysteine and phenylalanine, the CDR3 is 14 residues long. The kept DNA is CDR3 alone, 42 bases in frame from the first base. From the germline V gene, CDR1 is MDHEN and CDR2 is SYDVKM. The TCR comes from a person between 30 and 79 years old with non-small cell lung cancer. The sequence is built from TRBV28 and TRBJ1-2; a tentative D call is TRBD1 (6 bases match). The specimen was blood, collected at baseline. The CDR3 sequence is CASSLRGPSYGYTF. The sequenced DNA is TGTGCCAGCAGCCTCAGGGGCCCCAGCTATGGCTACACCTTC.